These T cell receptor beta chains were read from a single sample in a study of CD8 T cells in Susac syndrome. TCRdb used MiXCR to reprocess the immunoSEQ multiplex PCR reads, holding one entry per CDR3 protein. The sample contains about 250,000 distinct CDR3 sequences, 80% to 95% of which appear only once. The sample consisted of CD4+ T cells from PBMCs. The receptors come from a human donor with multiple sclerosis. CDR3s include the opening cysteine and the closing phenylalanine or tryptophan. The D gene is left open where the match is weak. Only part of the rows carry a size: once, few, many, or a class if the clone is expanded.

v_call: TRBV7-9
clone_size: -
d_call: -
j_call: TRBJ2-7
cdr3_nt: TGTGCCAGCAGCTTACCCCTCGGAGAGCAGTACTTC
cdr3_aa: CASSLPLGEQYF

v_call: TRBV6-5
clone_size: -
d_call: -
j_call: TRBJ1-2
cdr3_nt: TGTGCCAGCAGTTACTCGAGGGTCAGGAACTATGGCTACACCTTC
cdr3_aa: CASSYSRVRNYGYTF

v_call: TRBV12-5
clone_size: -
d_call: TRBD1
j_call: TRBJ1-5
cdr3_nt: TGTGCTAGTGGTTTGGTACTAACAAAGTGGGACAGGGCAAATCAGCCCCAGCATTTT
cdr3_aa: CASGLVLTKWDRANQPQHF

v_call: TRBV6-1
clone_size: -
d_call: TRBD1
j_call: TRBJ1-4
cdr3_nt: TGTGCCAGCAGGGTCGACAGGGGAGCAACTAATGAAAAACTGTTTTTT
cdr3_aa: CASRVDRGATNEKLFF

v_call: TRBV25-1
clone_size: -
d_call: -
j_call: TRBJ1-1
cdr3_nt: TGTGCCAGCCGCAGTCTAAACACTGAAGCTTTCTTT
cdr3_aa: CASRSLNTEAFF

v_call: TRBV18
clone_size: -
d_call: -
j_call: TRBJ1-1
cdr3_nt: TGTGCCAGCTCACGGGTGGAGATGACTGAAGCTTTCTTT
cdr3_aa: CASSRVEMTEAFF

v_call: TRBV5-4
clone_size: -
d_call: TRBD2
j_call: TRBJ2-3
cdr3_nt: TGTGCCAGCAGTAGGGACTACGTGACAGATACGCAGTATTTT
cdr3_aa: CASSRDYVTDTQYF

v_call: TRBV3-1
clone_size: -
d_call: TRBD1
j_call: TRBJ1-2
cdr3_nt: TGTGCCAGCGAGGACAGGGGAGCTAACTATGGCTACACCTTC
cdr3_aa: CASEDRGANYGYTF

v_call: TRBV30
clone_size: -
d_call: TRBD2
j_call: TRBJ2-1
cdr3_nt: TGTGCCTGTAGCGGGAGGTCCTACAATGAGCAGTTCTTC
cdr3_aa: CACSGRSYNEQFF

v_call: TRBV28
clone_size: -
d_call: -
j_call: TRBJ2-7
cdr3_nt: TGTGCCAGCAGTTCCCTCGGACAGCAAGACTACGAGCAGTACTTC
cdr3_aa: CASSSLGQQDYEQYF

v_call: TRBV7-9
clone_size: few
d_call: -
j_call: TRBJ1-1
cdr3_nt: TGTGCCAGCAGCTTGTCAAGGGTGAACACTGAAGCTTTCTTT
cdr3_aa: CASSLSRVNTEAFF

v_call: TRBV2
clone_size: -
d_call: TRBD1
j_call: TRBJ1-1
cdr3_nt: TGTGCCAGCAGTAAAGACAGGGGCACTGAAGCTTTCTTT
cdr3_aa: CASSKDRGTEAFF

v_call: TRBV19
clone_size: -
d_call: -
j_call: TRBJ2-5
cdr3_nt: TGTGCCAGTAGGGAACAAGAGACCCAGTACTTC
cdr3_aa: CASREQETQYF

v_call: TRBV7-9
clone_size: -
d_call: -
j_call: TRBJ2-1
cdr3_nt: TGTGCCAGCAGCTACCGGGTCCCCAGCTCCTACAATGAGCAGTTCTTC
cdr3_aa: CASSYRVPSSYNEQFF

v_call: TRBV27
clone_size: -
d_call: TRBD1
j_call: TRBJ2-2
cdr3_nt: TGTGCCAGCACCCGAAGGACAGGAGATGGGAGTACCGGGGAGCTGTTTTTT
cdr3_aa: CASTRRTGDGSTGELFF

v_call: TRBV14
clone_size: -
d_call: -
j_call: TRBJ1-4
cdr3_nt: TGTGCCAGCAGCCAAGGAAGGGAGGGGAGTGAAAAACTGTTTTTT
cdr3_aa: CASSQGREGSEKLFF

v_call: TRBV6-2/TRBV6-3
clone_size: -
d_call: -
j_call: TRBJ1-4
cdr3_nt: TGTGCCAGCAGCCAACCCCTGGGACTCCCTGAAAAACTGTTTTTT
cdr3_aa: CASSQPLGLPEKLFF

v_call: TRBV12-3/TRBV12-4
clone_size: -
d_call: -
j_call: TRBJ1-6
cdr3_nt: TGTGCCAGCAGTTTAAACAATGCTAATTCACCCCTCCACTTT
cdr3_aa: CASSLNNANSPLHF

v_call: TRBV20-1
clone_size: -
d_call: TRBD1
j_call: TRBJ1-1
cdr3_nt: TGCAGTGCTAGAGGCCTTACAGGGGGATGGACTGAAGCTTTCTTT
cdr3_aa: CSARGLTGGWTEAFF

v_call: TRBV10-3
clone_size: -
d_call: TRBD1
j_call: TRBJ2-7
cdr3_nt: TGTGCCATCAGTGAAGGACAGGGGAATGAGCAGTACTTC
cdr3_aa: CAISEGQGNEQYF

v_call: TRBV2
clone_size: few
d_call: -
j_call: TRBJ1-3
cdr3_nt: TGTGCCAGCAGTTTGTCGCGCTCTGGAAACACCATATATTTT
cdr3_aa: CASSLSRSGNTIYF

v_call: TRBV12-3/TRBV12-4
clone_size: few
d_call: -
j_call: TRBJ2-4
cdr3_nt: TGTGCCAGCAGTTTTGGGACCGCCAAAAACATTCAGTACTTC
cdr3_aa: CASSFGTAKNIQYF

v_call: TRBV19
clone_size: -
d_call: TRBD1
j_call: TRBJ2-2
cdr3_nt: TGTGCCAGTAGTGCACGACAGGGTTTAAGCACCGGGGAGCTGTTTTTT
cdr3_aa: CASSARQGLSTGELFF

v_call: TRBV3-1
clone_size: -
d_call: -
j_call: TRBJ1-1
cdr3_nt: TGTGCCAGCAGCTCCTCCGGGGGGCACCTAACTGAAGCTTTCTTT
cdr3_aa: CASSSSGGHLTEAFF

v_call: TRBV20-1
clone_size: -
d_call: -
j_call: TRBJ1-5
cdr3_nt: TGCAGTGCTGGGGGTTTCGGGGTTGGAGGGAATCAGCCCCAGCATTTT
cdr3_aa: CSAGGFGVGGNQPQHF

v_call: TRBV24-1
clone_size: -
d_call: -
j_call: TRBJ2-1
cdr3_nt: TGTGCCACCAGTGATTTTGGAACCTCCTACAATGAGCAGTTCTTC
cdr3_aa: CATSDFGTSYNEQFF

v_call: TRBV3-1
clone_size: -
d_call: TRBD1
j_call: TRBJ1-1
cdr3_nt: TGTGCCAGCAGCCAAGACGACAGGGCGGCTGAAGCTTTCTTT
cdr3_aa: CASSQDDRAAEAFF

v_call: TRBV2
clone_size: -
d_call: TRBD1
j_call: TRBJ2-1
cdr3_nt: TGTGCCGGATCTGGACAGGGCTACAATGAGCAGTTCTTC
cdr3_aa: CAGSGQGYNEQFF

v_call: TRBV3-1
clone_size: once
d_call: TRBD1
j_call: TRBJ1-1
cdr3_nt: TGTGCCAGCAGCCAAGTCCCGGGACAGGATTCTGAAGCTTTCTTT
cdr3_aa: CASSQVPGQDSEAFF

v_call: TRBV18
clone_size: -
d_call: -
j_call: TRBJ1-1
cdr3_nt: TGTGCCAGCTCGGGGGAGGGTAGGACTGAAGCTTTCTTT
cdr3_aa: CASSGEGRTEAFF

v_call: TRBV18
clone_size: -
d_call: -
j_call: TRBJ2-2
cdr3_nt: TGTGCCAGCTCACCACTTATGTCCGGGGAGCTGTTTTTT
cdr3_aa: CASSPLMSGELFF

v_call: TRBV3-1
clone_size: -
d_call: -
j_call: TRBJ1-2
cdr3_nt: TGTGCCAGCAGCCAACAGGGGTATGGCTACACCTTC
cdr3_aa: CASSQQGYGYTF

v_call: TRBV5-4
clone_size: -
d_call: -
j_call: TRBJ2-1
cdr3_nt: TGTGCCAGCAACCCCGGGACCGCAGCCAATGAGCAGTTCTTC
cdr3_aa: CASNPGTAANEQFF

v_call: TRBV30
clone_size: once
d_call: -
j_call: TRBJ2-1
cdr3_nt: TGTGCCTGGAGTGTTAGTGGCAATGAGCAGTTCTTC
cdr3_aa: CAWSVSGNEQFF

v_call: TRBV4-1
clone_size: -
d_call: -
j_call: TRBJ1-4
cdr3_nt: TGCGCCAGCAGCCAAGTGCTGACTCGGGAGTTGAATGAAAAACTGTTTTTT
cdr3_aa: CASSQVLTRELNEKLFF

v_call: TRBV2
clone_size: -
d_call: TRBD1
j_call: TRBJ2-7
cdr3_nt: TGTGCCAGCACCTTGGGACAGGGGCAGTGGTACTTC
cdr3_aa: CASTLGQGQWYF

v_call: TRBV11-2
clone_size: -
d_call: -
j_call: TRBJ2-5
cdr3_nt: TGTGCCAGCAGCCCCCAAAATTACCCATCGGAGACCCAGTACTTC
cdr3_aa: CASSPQNYPSETQYF

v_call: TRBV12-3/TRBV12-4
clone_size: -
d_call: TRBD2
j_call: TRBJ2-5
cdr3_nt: TGTGCCAGCAGCTTAATGGGACTAGCGAGTCAAGAGACCCAGTACTTC
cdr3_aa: CASSLMGLASQETQYF

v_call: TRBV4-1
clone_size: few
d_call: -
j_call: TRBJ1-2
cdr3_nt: TGCGCCAGCAGCCAAGTAATCAGGGAACTTGACTTTGGCTACACCTTC
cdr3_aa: CASSQVIRELDFGYTF

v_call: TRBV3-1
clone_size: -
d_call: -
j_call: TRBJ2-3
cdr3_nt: TGTGCCAGCAGCCCCCGGGTGGATACGCAGTATTTT
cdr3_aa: CASSPRVDTQYF

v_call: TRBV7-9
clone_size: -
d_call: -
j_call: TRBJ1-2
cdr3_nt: TGTGCCAGTACAGCTAACTATGGCTACACCTTC
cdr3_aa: CASTANYGYTF

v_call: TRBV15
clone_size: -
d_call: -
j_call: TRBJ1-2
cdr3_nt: TGTGCCACCAGCAGAGAAGCAGTAGACTATGGCTACACCTTC
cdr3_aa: CATSREAVDYGYTF